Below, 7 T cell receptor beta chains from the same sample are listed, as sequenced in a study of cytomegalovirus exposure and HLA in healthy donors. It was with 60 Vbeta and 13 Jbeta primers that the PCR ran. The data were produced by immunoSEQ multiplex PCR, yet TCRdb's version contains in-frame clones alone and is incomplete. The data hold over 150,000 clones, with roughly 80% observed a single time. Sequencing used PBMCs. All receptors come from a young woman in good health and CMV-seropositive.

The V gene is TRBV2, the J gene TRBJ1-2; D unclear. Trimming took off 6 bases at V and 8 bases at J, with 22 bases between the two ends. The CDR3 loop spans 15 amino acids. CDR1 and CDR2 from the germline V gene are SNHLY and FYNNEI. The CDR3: CASSSTDWPLGGYTF. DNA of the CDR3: TGTGCCAGCAGCTCTACGGACTGGCCCCTGGGGGGCTACACCTTC. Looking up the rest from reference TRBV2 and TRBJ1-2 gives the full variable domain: EPEVTQTPSHQVTQMGQEVILRCVPISNHLYFYWYRQILGQKVEFLVSFYNNEISEKSEIFDDQFSVERPDGSNFTLKIRSTKLEDSAMYFCASSSTDWPLGGYTFGSGTRLTVV.

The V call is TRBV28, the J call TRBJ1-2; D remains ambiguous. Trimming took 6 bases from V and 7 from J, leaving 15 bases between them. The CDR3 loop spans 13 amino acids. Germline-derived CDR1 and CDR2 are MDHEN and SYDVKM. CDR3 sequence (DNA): TGTGCCAGCAGCCCCCCTCGTCCCGGTGGCTACACCTTC. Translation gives CASSPPRPGGYTF.

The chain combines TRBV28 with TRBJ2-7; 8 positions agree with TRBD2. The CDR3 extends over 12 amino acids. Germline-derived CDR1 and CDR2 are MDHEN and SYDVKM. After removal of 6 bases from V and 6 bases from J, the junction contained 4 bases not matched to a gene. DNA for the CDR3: TGTGCCAGCAGCCTCGGGGGGGGCGAGCAGTACTTC. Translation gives CASSLGGGEQYF.

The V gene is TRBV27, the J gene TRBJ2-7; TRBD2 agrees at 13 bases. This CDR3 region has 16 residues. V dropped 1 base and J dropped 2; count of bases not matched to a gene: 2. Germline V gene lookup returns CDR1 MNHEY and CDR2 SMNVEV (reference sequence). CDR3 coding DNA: TGTGCCAGCAGTTTATTGGGACTAGCGGGGACCTACGAGCAGTACTTC. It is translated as CASSLLGLAGTYEQYF.

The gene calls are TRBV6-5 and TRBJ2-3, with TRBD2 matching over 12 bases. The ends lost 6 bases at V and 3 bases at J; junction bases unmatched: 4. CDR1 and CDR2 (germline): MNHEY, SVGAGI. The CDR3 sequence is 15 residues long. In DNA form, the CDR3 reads TGTGCCAGCAGGGCTAGCGGGAGGGTTACAGATACGCAGTATTTT. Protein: CASRASGRVTDTQYF.

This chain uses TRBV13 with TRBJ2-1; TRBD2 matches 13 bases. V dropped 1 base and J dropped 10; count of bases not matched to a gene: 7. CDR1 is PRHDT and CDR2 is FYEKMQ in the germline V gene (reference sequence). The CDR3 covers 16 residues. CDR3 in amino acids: CASSLDGLAGVGEQFF. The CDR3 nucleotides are TGTGCCAGCAGCTTAGACGGACTAGCGGGAGTTGGGGAGCAGTTCTTC. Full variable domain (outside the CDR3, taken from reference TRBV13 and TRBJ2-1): AAGVIQSPRHLIKEKRETATLKCYPIPRHDTVYWYQQGPGQDPQFLISFYEKMQSDKGSIPDRFSAQQFSDYHSELNMSSLELGDSALYFCASSLDGLAGVGEQFFGPGTRLTVL.

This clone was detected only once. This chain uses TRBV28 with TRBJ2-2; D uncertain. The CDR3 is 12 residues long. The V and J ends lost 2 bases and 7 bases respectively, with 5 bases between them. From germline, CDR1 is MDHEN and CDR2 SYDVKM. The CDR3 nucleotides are TGTGCCAGCAGTTTAGCGGACGGGGAGCTGTTTTTT. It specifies CASSLADGELFF.